The 5 T cell receptor beta chains below all came from one sample that was sequenced in a study of T cell responses to AZD1222 COVID-19 vaccine. Generated by immunoSEQ multiplex PCR, the TCRdb table keeps only in-frame clones and is missing some. This repertoire shows 110,000 to 150,000 clones, roughly 91% found once; its top ten account for more than 8.5%. Sequenced material: peripheral blood, taken on day 0 of AZD1222 vaccination. These receptors came from an adult in good health.

CDR3 DNA sequence: TGTGCCAGCAGTTGGGGGGGTGACCAGCCCCAGCATTTT. It specifies CASSWGGDQPQHF. This rearrangement joins TRBV6-1 to TRBJ1-5, with D maybe TRBD1 (5 bases). The CDR3 length is 13 residues. The V end was cut by 5 bases, the J end by 7 bases, with 12 bases between. Germline CDR1 MNHNS, CDR2 SASEGT.

The V and J genes are TRBV3-1 (or the pseudogene TRBV3-2) and TRBJ2-5; D perhaps matches TRBD1 (6 bases). From germline, CDR1 is LGHDT and CDR2 YNNKEL (reference sequence). Trimming cost V 4 bases and J 3 bases, with 15 bases left between them. CDR3 size: 15 residues. This CDR3 is CASSLSGTKEETQYF. DNA of the CDR3: TGTGCCAGCAGCCTTTCGGGGACAAAGGAAGAGACCCAGTACTTC.

This rearrangement joins TRBV7-9 to TRBJ1-2; maybe TRBD1 (6 bases). Deletions cut 4 bases from V and 2 bases from J, with 20 bases between. The CDR3 is made up of 17 amino acids. The germline gives CDR1 SEHNR, CDR2 FQNEAQ (reference sequence). CDR3 region: CASSSSARGYYNYGYTF. The CDR3 region has the DNA TGTGCCAGCAGCTCCTCGGCCAGGGGATATTACAACTATGGCTACACCTTC. Full variable domain (remainder filled in from reference TRBV7-9 and TRBJ1-2): DTGVSQNPRHKITKRGQNVTFRCDPISEHNRLYWYRQTLGQGPEFLTYFQNEAQLEKSRLLSDRFSAERPKGSFSTLEIQRTEQGDSAMYLCASSSSARGYYNYGYTFGSGTRLTVV.

The gene calls are TRBV6-1 and TRBJ1-3; possible D gene TRBD1, 5 bases. This CDR3 region has 14 residues. The germline V gene has CDR1 MNHNS and CDR2 SASEGT. V dropped 3 bases and J dropped 3 bases, with 9 bases sitting between them. CDR3 protein: CASSDLGGGNTIYF. Written as DNA, the CDR3 is TGTGCCAGCAGTGACCTGGGGGGTGGAAACACCATATATTTT.

This chain uses TRBV7-2 with TRBJ2-3, with D maybe TRBD2 (7 bases). This CDR3 is built from 16 residues. CDR1 SGHTA and CDR2 FQGNSA come from the germline V gene. Trimming took off 8 bases at V and 0 bases at J, with 18 bases between the two ends. In nucleotides, the CDR3 is TGTGCCAGCGGATTAGTAGGGGGGGCTAGCACAGATACGCAGTATTTT. It yields the protein CASGLVGGASTDTQYF.